This is a list of T cell receptor beta chains from one sample in a study of blood T cell repertoires in COVID-19. Only in-frame clones appear in the TCRdb table, and some are missing; sequencing was by immunoSEQ multiplex PCR. Among roughly 380,000 clones listed, roughly 86% were seen once. The sample comprised PBMCs or T cells enriched from blood (not recorded which). The receptors were sampled from a man aged 30 to 45 who had recovered from COVID-19. Both conserved end residues are part of each CDR3. The order of the fields is CDR3 protein, CDR3 DNA, D gene, J gene, V gene, clone size. A D gene is named only where the DNA matches it firmly. Only part of the rows carry a size: once, few, many, or a class if the clone is expanded.

CASSSRQRGVTDTQYF	TGTGCCAGCAGCTCCAGGCAGCGGGGGGTGACAGATACGCAGTATTTT	TRBD2	TRBJ2-3	TRBV7-3	once
CASRLDRDQPQHF	TGTGCCAGCAGGTTGGACAGGGACCAGCCCCAGCATTTT	TRBD1	TRBJ1-5	TRBV7-2	once
CASSEVILRFPGELFF	TGTGCCAGCAGTGAAGTAATTTTGCGGTTTCCAGGGGAGCTGTTTTTT	NA	TRBJ2-2	TRBV6-1	NA
CASSSGTYQPQHF	TGTGCCAGCAGTTCAGGAACATATCAGCCCCAGCATTTT	NA	TRBJ1-5	TRBV11-2	NA
CAIKEGINQPQHF	TGTGCCATCAAAGAGGGAATAAATCAGCCCCAGCATTTT	NA	TRBJ1-5	TRBV10-3	NA
CASSRQGGYNEQFF	TGTGCCAGCAGCAGACAGGGGGGATACAATGAGCAGTTCTTC	NA	TRBJ2-1	TRBV12-1	NA
CASSYQTGPSTDTQYF	TGTGCCAGCAGCTACCAGACAGGCCCTAGCACAGATACGCAGTATTTT	NA	TRBJ2-3	TRBV9	once
CASSPQQGPTYEQYF	TGTGCCAGCAGCCCCCAGCAGGGCCCTACCTACGAGCAGTACTTC	NA	TRBJ2-7	TRBV7-3	NA
CASSQQGTYGYTF	TGTGCCAGCAGTCAACAGGGTACCTATGGCTACACCTTC	NA	TRBJ1-2	TRBV3-1/TRBV3-2	NA
CASSFEGQGLSDTQYF	TGTGCCAGCAGCTTTGAGGGACAGGGTTTGTCAGATACGCAGTATTTT	TRBD1	TRBJ2-3	TRBV7-6	NA
CASGKGATGELFF	TGTGCCAGCGGAAAAGGGGCCACCGGGGAGCTGTTTTTT	NA	TRBJ2-2	TRBV9	few
CASSTGGASPYEQYF	TGTGCCAGCAGCACAGGGGGTGCGTCCCCCTACGAGCAGTACTTC	TRBD1	TRBJ2-7	TRBV5-4	NA
CASSLGQGLSYTF	TGTGCCAGCAGCTTGGGACAGGGTTTAAGCTACACCTTC	TRBD1	TRBJ1-2	TRBV13	NA
CASSRTTYEQYF	TGTGCCAGCAGTCGGACAACGTACGAGCAGTACTTC	NA	TRBJ2-7	TRBV6-2/TRBV6-3	NA
CASSHDRGDIEAFF	TGTGCCAGCAGCCATGACAGGGGCGATATTGAAGCTTTCTTT	TRBD1	TRBJ1-1	TRBV4-2	NA
CASRPDGGGRGIDTQYF	TGTGCCAGCAGACCCGACGGGGGGGGTAGAGGAATAGATACGCAGTATTTT	TRBD2	TRBJ2-3	TRBV7-8	NA
CASSLSSGSNQPQHF	TGTGCCAGCAGCTTATCCAGCGGGAGCAATCAGCCCCAGCATTTT	NA	TRBJ1-5	TRBV14	NA
CASSPPNTMNTEAFF	TGTGCCAGCTCACCCCCCAACACAATGAACACTGAAGCTTTCTTT	NA	TRBJ1-1	TRBV18	NA
CASSLGRTGPNTGELFF	TGTGCCAGCAGCTTAGGTCGGACAGGGCCGAACACCGGGGAGCTGTTTTTT	TRBD1	TRBJ2-2	TRBV11-3	NA
CASSVLGGNTIYF	TGTGCCAGCAGCGTCCTCGGTGGAAACACCATATATTTT	NA	TRBJ1-3	TRBV5-4	once
CASRSGGEKLFF	TGTGCCAGCAGGTCCGGGGGGGAAAAACTGTTTTTT	NA	TRBJ1-4	TRBV11-2	once
CASSSTSSPGESYEQYF	TGTGCCAGCAGCTCCACTTCCAGCCCCGGGGAATCGTACGAGCAGTACTTC	NA	TRBJ2-7	TRBV7-9	few
CASSSRDSQTAFF	TGTGCCAGCAGTTCCCGGGACTCTCAAACGGCTTTCTTT	NA	TRBJ1-1	TRBV6-5	NA
CASSGPGQGGSYEQYF	TGTGCCAGCAGCGGCCCGGGACAGGGTGGCTCCTACGAGCAGTACTTC	TRBD1	TRBJ2-7	TRBV7-6	once
CASSPLFSDTGELFF	TGTGCCAGCTCACCACTTTTTTCGGACACCGGGGAGCTGTTTTTT	NA	TRBJ2-2	TRBV18	few
CASTQGAGQPQHF	TGTGCCAGCACCCAAGGAGCGGGTCAGCCCCAGCATTTT	NA	TRBJ1-5	TRBV7-9	NA
CASSPRHTGELFF	TGTGCCAGCAGTCCCCGACATACCGGGGAGCTGTTTTTT	NA	TRBJ2-2	TRBV6-5	NA
CASSIRNEQFF	TGTGCCAGCAGCATCCGGAATGAGCAGTTCTTC	NA	TRBJ2-1	TRBV7-9	NA
CASSLTGVNEQYF	TGTGCCAGCAGCTTAACAGGGGTCAACGAGCAGTACTTC	TRBD1	TRBJ2-7	TRBV7-2	NA
CSVGGTGGYEQYF	TGCAGCGTTGGGGGGACAGGGGGCTACGAGCAGTACTTC	TRBD1	TRBJ2-7	TRBV29-1	NA
CASRNGVTTNEKLFF	TGTGCCAGCCGAAACGGGGTAACAACTAATGAAAAACTGTTTTTT	NA	TRBJ1-4	TRBV2	NA
CASSDGQGPGTEAFF	TGCGCCAGCAGCGACGGACAGGGACCGGGCACTGAAGCTTTCTTT	TRBD1	TRBJ1-1	TRBV5-1	NA
CASSQGPGWIF	TGTGCCAGCAGTCAGGGGCCGGGGTGGATCTTT	NA	TRBJ1-1	TRBV6-5	NA
CASSSSGASENEQFF	TGCGCCAGCAGCTCCTCCGGGGCTAGCGAGAATGAGCAGTTCTTC	NA	TRBJ2-1	TRBV5-1	NA
CASNTGDRGEKLFF	TGTGCCAGCAATACGGGAGACCGCGGCGAAAAACTGTTTTTT	NA	TRBJ1-4	TRBV6-5	NA
CAIMLSGGYEQYF	TGTGCCATAATGCTTAGCGGGGGATACGAGCAGTACTTC	TRBD2	TRBJ2-7	TRBV28	NA
CASSAGTSGGPQFF	TGTGCCAGCAGTGCCGGGACTAGCGGGGGGCCGCAGTTCTTC	TRBD2	TRBJ2-1	TRBV6-4	NA
CASSQPAESPLHF	TGCGCCAGCAGCCAACCAGCGGAGTCACCCCTCCACTTT	NA	TRBJ1-6	TRBV4-1	NA
CASSSGDRGRLEAFF	TGTGCCAGCAGCTCAGGTGACAGGGGGCGGCTTGAAGCTTTCTTT	TRBD1	TRBJ1-1	TRBV5-4	once
CASSQEGVGRRGLSYTF	TGCGCCAGCAGCCAAGAGGGCGTGGGGCGAAGGGGGCTGAGCTACACCTTC	TRBD1	TRBJ1-2	TRBV4-1	NA
CASSVEGVMNTEAFF	TGTGCCAGCAGCGTAGAGGGAGTAATGAACACTGAAGCTTTCTTT	NA	TRBJ1-1	TRBV9	NA
CASSELLAGTFEQYF	TGTGCCAGCAGTGAACTCCTAGCGGGAACCTTTGAGCAGTACTTC	TRBD2	TRBJ2-7	TRBV2	NA
CASSLAGQLNQPQHF	TGTGCCAGCAGCTTAGCGGGACAGCTCAATCAGCCCCAGCATTTT	TRBD1	TRBJ1-5	TRBV7-2	NA
CASSLEPGGGYTF	TGTGCCAGCAGCTTAGAGCCAGGGGGGGGCTACACCTTC	TRBD1	TRBJ1-2	TRBV11-2	NA
CASSLVSSGGNEQFF	TGTGCCAGCAGCTTAGTGTCTAGCGGGGGCAATGAGCAGTTCTTC	TRBD2	TRBJ2-1	TRBV7-2	NA
CASSPRNEADEQFF	TGTGCCAGCAGCCCCCGGAACGAAGCGGATGAGCAGTTCTTC	NA	TRBJ2-1	TRBV7-3	once
CASSNFYGYTF	TGTGCCAGTAGTAACTTCTATGGCTACACCTTC	NA	TRBJ1-2	TRBV19	NA
CASSPASRKTDTQYF	TGTGCCAGCTCACCAGCTAGCAGGAAAACAGATACGCAGTATTTT	NA	TRBJ2-3	TRBV18	NA
CASSLAGRGNTEAFF	TGCGCCAGCAGCTTGGCCGGGCGGGGGAACACTGAAGCTTTCTTT	NA	TRBJ1-1	TRBV5-1	NA
CASSTSAGGSTDTQYF	TGTGCCAGCAGTACCTCTGCGGGGGGGAGCACAGATACGCAGTATTTT	TRBD2	TRBJ2-3	TRBV6-6	once
CASSPLQGVGETQYF	TGTGCCAGCTCCCCATTACAGGGAGTGGGGGAGACCCAGTACTTC	NA	TRBJ2-5	TRBV18	NA
CASSLQGMNTEAFF	TGCGCCAGCAGCTTACAGGGGATGAACACTGAAGCTTTCTTT	TRBD1	TRBJ1-1	TRBV5-1	few
CASSPGTGGYGYTF	TGTGCCAGCAGCCCGGGGACAGGGGGATATGGCTACACCTTC	TRBD1	TRBJ1-2	TRBV5-4	NA
CATSRGQGLNTEAFF	TGTGCCACCAGCAGAGGACAGGGACTGAACACTGAAGCTTTCTTT	TRBD1	TRBJ1-1	TRBV15	NA
CANPGQGPYEQYF	TGTGCCAACCCGGGACAGGGGCCCTACGAGCAGTACTTC	TRBD1	TRBJ2-7	TRBV2	NA
CASRGGGSEQYF	TGTGCCAGCAGAGGCGGGGGGAGCGAGCAGTACTTC	TRBD2	TRBJ2-7	TRBV5-5	NA
CATSRAGGLTDTQYF	TGTGCCACCAGCAGAGCGGGGGGACTCACAGATACGCAGTATTTT	TRBD2	TRBJ2-3	TRBV15	NA
CASSQIGQGSPLHF	TGCGCCAGCAGCCAAATCGGACAGGGGTCACCCCTCCACTTT	TRBD1	TRBJ1-6	TRBV4-3	NA
CASSQGADTDTQYF	TGTGCCAGCAGCCAGGGGGCAGACACAGATACGCAGTATTTT	TRBD1	TRBJ2-3	TRBV6-5	NA
CASRVGAGELFF	TGTGCCAGCCGTGTAGGGGCCGGGGAGCTGTTTTTT	NA	TRBJ2-2	TRBV2	once